These 8 T cell receptor beta chains share one sample of origin, sequenced in a study of OX40 agonist ivuxolimab in advanced cancers. Clones were read by immunoSEQ multiplex PCR, and TCRdb kept only the in-frame ones, dropping some. The data hold about 80,000 clones, with around 87% observed a single time. Sequencing used CD4+ or CD8+ T cells sorted from blood, obtained in a trial of the OX40 agonist ivuxolimab. These receptors were collected from an adult with an advanced solid tumor such as melanoma, head and neck, liver or kidney cancer.

This clone was recorded a few times. The chain recombines TRBV21-1 with TRBJ2-3. TRBV21-1 is flagged as a pseudogene. CDR3 length: 11 residues. The CDR3 protein is CATGSTDTQYF. DNA of the CDR3: TGTGCCACCGGCTCCACAGATACGCAGTATTTT.

CDR3 sequence: CATSRVRQGDQPQHF. CDR3 coding DNA: TGTGCCACCAGCAGAGTCAGACAGGGGGATCAGCCCCAGCATTTT. This chain joins TRBV15 and TRBJ1-5, with 9 bases fitting TRBD1. The CDR3 loop spans 15 amino acids. Germline lookup yields CDR1 LNHNV and CDR2 YYDKDF (reference sequence). J gave up 5 bases and V 1 base, and 3 bases lay outside the gene matches.

V is TRBV11-2 and J is TRBJ1-2, with 7 bases aligning to TRBD1. The CDR3 extends over 13 amino acids. CDR1 SGHAT and CDR2 FQNNGV come from the germline V gene. Trimming took 3 bases from V and 3 from J; bases not matched to a gene: 1. Here the CDR3 reads CASSFDRDYGYTF. CDR3 bases: TGTGCCAGCAGCTTCGACAGGGACTATGGCTACACCTTC.

The chain carries TRBV5-6 and TRBJ2-1; D is possibly TRBD2 (6 bases). Germline CDR1 reads SGHDT; CDR2 reads YYEEEE. This CDR3 has 13 residues. V was trimmed by 4 bases and J by 6 bases, leaving 11 bases between them. CDR3: CASSPGLPNEQFF. CDR3 sequence (DNA): TGTGCCAGCAGCCCCGGACTACCCAATGAGCAGTTCTTC.

This sequence joins TRBV6-6 and TRBJ1-5, with D perhaps matching TRBD1 (6 bases). CDR1 is MNHNY and CDR2 is SVGAGI in the germline V gene (reference sequence). The CDR3 contains 15 residues. Trimming removed 4 bases from V and 3 bases from J, with 13 bases in between. CDR3 protein: CASSSTTGNNQPQHF. The CDR3 DNA follows: TGTGCCAGCAGTTCGACCACAGGGAACAATCAGCCCCAGCATTTT.

This clone was observed a handful of times. This CDR3 is CASSSAYEQYF. In DNA form, the CDR3 reads TGTGCCAGCAGTTCTGCCTACGAGCAGTACTTC. The chain joins TRBV28 to TRBJ2-7; D uncertain. V was pared by 4 bases and J by 2 bases, with 3 bases between. The CDR3 is 11 amino acids. Germline V gives CDR1 MDHEN, CDR2 SYDVKM.

This clone was detected only once. The chain recombines TRBV18 with TRBJ1-2; D is perhaps TRBD1 (5 bases). This CDR3 has 15 residues. The V and J ends lost 3 bases and 7 bases respectively, with 18 bases between them. Germline V lookup: CDR1 KGHSH, CDR2 LQKENI. Here the CDR3 reads CASSPNGQVPGGYTF. The CDR3 coding sequence is TGTGCCAGCTCACCGAATGGACAAGTCCCCGGTGGCTACACCTTC. The entire variable domain, with the rest obtained from reference TRBV18 and TRBJ1-2, is as follows: NAGVMQNPRHLVRRRGQEARLRCSPMKGHSHVYWYRQLPEEGLKFMVYLQKENIIDESGMPKERFSAEFPKEGPSILRIQQVVRGDSAAYFCASSPNGQVPGGYTFGSGTRLTVV.

This rearrangement joins TRBV5-8 to TRBJ1-1; D uncertain. The CDR3 has 12 residues. Germline CDR1 reads SGHTS; CDR2 reads YDEGEE. The V gene lost 4 bases and the J gene lost 11 bases, with 15 bases spanning the gap. CDR3 in DNA: TGTGCCAGCAGCAAGAGGAACATTTTGGCTTTCTTT. Its protein is CASSKRNILAFF.